The T cell receptor beta chain under discussion was sequenced for a study of T cell responses to AZD1222 COVID-19 vaccine. Repertoires were generated with immunoSEQ multiplex PCR, while TCRdb's copy carries only in-frame clones and drops some. This table holds around 140,000 clones, 92% found once. The receptor comes from an adult in good health. The specimen was peripheral blood, collected on day 0 of AZD1222 vaccination.

DNA for the CDR3: TGTGCCAGCAGCAGAGGGACACAATCGCCCCAGCATTTT. This codes for CASSRGTQSPQHF. The chain couples TRBV6-5 to TRBJ1-5, with TRBD1 as a possible D gene (6 bases). V lost 6 bases, J lost 9 bases, and 15 bases lay in between. Germline V lookup: CDR1 MNHEY, CDR2 SVGAGI. The CDR3 sequence is 13 residues long.